This TCR beta chain was sequenced during a study of T cell responses to AZD1222 COVID-19 vaccine. Profiling relied on immunoSEQ multiplex PCR, and the TCRdb table lists in-frame clones only, not all of them. The sample holds around 89,000 clones; about 91% are singletons and the top ten take 5% to 6%. The sample holds one count of this clone. The CDR3 has 11 residues. Between the trimmed V and J ends, which lost 4 bases and 5 bases, there was a span of 5 bases. The chain joins TRBV12-3 or TRBV12-4 to TRBJ1-1; no clear D gene. The sequence was collected from an adult who received the AZD1222 COVID-19 vaccine. This specimen consisted of peripheral blood, obtained 28 days after the second AZD1222 dose. For the CDR3, the DNA is TGTGCCAGCAGTTGGGCGACTGAAGCTTTCTTT. It is translated as CASSWATEAFF.